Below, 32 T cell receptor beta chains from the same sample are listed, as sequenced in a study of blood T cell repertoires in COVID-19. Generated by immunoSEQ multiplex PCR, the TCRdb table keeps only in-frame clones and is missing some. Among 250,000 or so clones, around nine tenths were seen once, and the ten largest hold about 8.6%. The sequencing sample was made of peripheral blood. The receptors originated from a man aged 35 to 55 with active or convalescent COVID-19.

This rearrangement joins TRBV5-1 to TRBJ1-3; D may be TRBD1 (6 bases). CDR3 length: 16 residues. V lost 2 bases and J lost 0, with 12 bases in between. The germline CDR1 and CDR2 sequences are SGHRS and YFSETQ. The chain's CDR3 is CASSLIQGSSGNTIYF. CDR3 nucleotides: TGCGCCAGCAGCTTAATACAGGGCAGCTCTGGAAACACCATATATTTT.

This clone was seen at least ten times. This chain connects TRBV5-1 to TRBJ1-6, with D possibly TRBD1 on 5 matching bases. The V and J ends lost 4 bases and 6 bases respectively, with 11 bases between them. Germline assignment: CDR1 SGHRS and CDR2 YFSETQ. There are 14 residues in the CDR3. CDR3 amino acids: CASSPTVSNSPLHF. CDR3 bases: TGCGCCAGCAGCCCGACAGTTAGTAATTCACCCCTCCACTTT.

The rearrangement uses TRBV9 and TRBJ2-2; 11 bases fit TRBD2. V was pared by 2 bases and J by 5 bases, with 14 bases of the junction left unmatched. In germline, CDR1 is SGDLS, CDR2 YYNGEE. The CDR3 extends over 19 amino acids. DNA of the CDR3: TGTGCCAGCAGCGTCGGGACTAGCGGACAATTCGGGGGAACCGGGGAGCTGTTTTTT. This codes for CASSVGTSGQFGGTGELFF.

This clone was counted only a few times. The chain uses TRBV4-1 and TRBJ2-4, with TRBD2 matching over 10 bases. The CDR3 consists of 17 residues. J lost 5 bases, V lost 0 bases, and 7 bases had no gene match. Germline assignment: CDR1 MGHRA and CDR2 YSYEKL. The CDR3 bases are TGCGCCAGCAGCCAAGATGCGACTAGCGGGTGGGAAAACATTCAGTACTTC. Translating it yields CASSQDATSGWENIQYF.

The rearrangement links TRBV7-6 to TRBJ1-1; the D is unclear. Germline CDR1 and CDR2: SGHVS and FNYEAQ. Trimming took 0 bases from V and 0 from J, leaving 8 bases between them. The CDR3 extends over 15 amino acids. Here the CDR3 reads CASSLARDMNTEAFF. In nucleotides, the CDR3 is TGTGCCAGCAGCTTAGCGAGGGATATGAACACTGAAGCTTTCTTT.

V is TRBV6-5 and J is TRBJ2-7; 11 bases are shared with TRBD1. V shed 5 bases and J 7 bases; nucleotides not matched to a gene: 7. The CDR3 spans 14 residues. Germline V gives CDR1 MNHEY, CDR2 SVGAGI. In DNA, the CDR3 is TGTGCCAGCAGTCTCGGACAGGGGGCGCGAGAGCAGTACTTC. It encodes CASSLGQGAREQYF.

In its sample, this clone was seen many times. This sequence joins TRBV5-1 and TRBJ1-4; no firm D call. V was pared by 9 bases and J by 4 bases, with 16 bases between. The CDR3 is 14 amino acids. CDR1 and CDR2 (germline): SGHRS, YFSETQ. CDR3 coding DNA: TGCGCCACCCGGTCGGGGTCTGGTAATGAAAAACTGTTTTTT. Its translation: CATRSGSGNEKLFF.

The CDR3 region is CASSLYWTGYNSPLHF. Here the CDR3 DNA reads TGTGCCAGCAGCTTATATTGGACAGGCTATAATTCACCCCTCCACTTT. The chain has TRBV7-2 and TRBJ1-6, with TRBD1 matching 7 bases. The CDR3 contains 16 residues. V was pared by 2 bases and J by 3 bases, with 4 bases of the junction left unmatched. The V gene's germline CDR1 is SGHTA and CDR2 FQGNSA. Together with reference TRBV7-2 and TRBJ1-6, the CDR3 gives the full variable domain: GAGVSQSPSNKVTEKGKDVELRCDPISGHTALYWYRQSLGQGLEFLIYFQGNSAPDKSGLPSDRFSAERTGGSVSTLTIQRTQQEDSAVYLCASSLYWTGYNSPLHFGNGTRLTVT.

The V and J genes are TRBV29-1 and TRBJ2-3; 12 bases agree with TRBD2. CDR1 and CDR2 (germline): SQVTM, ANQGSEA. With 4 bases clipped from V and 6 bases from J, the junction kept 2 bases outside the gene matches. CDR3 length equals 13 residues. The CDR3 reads CSVGLAGGDTQYF. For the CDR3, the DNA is TGCAGCGTTGGTCTAGCGGGGGGGGATACGCAGTATTTT.

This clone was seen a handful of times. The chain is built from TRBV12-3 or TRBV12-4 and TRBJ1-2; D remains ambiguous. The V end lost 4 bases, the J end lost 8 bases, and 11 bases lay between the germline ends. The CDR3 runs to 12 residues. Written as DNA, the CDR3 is TGTGCCAGCAGTTCTGGAGATAGCGGCTACACCTTC. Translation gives CASSSGDSGYTF.

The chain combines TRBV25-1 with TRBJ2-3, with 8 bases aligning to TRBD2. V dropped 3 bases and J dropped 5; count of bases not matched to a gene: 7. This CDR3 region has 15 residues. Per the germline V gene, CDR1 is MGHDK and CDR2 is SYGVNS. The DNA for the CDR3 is TGTGCCAGCAGTGACCGGACTAGCTCTAAAGATACGCAGTATTTT. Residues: CASSDRTSSKDTQYF.

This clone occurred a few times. For the CDR3, the DNA is TGTGCCAGCAGCCTTCAGGGGAACTATGGCTACACCTTC. Amino acid sequence: CASSLQGNYGYTF. The rearrangement joins TRBV11-3 to TRBJ1-2, with a possible D match to TRBD1 (6 bases). The ends were cut back, 5 bases at V and 2 bases at J, with 9 bases in the middle. The germline V gene encodes CDR1 SGHNT and CDR2 YENEEA. The CDR3 contains 13 residues.

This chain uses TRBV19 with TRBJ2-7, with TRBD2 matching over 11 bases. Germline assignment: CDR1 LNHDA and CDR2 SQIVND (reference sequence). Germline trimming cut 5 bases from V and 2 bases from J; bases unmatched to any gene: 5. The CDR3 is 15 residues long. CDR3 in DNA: TGTGCCAGTAGTGTGGGACTAGCGGCCGCCTACGAGCAGTACTTC. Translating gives CASSVGLAAAYEQYF.

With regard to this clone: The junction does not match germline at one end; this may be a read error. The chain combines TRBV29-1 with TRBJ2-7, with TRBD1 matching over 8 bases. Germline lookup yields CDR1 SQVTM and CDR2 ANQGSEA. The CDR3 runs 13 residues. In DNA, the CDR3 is TGCAGCGTTCAAGACAGGGGTGGCTCCGAGCAGTACTTC. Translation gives CSVQDRGGSEQYF.

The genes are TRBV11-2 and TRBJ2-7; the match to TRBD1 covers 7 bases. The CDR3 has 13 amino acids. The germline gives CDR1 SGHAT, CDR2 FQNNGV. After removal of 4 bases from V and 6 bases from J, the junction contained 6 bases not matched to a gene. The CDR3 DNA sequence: TGTGCCAGCAGCTCCAACAGGGGACCCGAGCAGTACTTC. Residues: CASSSNRGPEQYF.

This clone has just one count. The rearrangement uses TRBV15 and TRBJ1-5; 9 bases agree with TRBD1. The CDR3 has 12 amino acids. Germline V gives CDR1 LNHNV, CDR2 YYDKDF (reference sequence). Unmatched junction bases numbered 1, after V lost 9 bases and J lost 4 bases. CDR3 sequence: CATGTGNQPQHF. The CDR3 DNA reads TGTGCCACGGGGACAGGGAATCAGCCCCAGCATTTT. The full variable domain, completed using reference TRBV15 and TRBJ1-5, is DAMVIQNPRYQVTQFGKPVTLSCSQTLNHNVMYWYQQKSSQAPKLLFHYYDKDFNNEADTPDNFQSRRPNTSFCFLDIRSPGLGDTAMYLCATGTGNQPQHFGDGTRLSIL.

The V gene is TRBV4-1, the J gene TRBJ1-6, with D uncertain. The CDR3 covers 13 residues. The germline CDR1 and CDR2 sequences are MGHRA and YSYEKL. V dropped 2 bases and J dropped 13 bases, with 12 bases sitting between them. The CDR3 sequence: CASSQPPRAPLHF. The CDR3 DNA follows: TGCGCCAGCAGCCAACCCCCCCGCGCCCCCCTCCACTTT.

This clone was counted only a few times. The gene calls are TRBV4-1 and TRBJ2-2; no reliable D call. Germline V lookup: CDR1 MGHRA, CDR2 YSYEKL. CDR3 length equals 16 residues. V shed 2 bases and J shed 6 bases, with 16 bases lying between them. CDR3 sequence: CASSQPHPGRSGELFF. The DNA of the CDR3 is TGCGCCAGCAGCCAACCCCACCCTGGGCGATCCGGGGAGCTGTTTTTT.

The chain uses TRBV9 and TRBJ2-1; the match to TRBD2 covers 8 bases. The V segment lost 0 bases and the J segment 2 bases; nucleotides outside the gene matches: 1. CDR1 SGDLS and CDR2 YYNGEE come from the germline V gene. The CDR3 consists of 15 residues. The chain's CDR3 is CASSVAGGTYNEQFF. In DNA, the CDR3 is TGTGCCAGCAGCGTAGCGGGGGGGACCTACAATGAGCAGTTCTTC. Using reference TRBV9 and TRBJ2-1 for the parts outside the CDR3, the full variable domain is DSGVTQTPKHLITATGQRVTLRCSPRSGDLSVYWYQQSLDQGLQFLIQYYNGEERAKGNILERFSAQQFPDLHSELNLSSLELGDSALYFCASSVAGGTYNEQFFGPGTRLTVL.

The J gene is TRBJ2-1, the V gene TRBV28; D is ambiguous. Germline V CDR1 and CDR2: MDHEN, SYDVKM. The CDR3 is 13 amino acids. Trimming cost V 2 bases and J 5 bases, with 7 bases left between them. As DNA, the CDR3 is TGTGCCAGCAGTTTAAGGCAGGACAATGAGCAGTTCTTC. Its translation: CASSLRQDNEQFF.

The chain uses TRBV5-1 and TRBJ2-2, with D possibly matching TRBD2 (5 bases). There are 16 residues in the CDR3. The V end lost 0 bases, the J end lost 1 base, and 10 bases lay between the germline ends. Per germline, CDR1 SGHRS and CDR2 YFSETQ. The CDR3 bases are TGCGCCAGCAGCTTGGAGTGGACTGGGAACACCGGGGAGCTGTTTTTT. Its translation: CASSLEWTGNTGELFF. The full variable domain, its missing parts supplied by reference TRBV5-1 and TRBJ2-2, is KAGVTQTPRYLIKTRGQQVTLSCSPISGHRSVSWYQQTPGQGLQFLFEYFSETQRNKGNFPGRFSGRQFSNSRSEMNVSTLELGDSALYLCASSLEWTGNTGELFFGEGSRLTVL.

The CDR3 is CASSLDRGTDTQYF. DNA of the CDR3: TGCGCCAGCAGCTTGGACAGGGGGACAGATACGCAGTATTTT. The J gene is TRBJ2-3, the V gene TRBV5-1, with 8 bases lining up with TRBD1. V lost 0 bases to trimming and J lost 3 bases; unmatched junction nucleotides: 0. Germline V gives CDR1 SGHRS, CDR2 YFSETQ. CDR3 length equals 14 residues.

CDR3 bases: TGCGCCAGGTGGGGACGGGGGGAAAGGAATACGCAGTATTTT. Protein product: CARWGRGERNTQYF. The chain joins TRBV10-2 to TRBJ2-3, with TRBD2 matching over 7 bases. Germline lookup yields CDR1 WSHSY and CDR2 SAAADI. J lost 7 bases, V lost 9 bases, and 13 bases had no gene match. This CDR3 is 14 amino acids long.

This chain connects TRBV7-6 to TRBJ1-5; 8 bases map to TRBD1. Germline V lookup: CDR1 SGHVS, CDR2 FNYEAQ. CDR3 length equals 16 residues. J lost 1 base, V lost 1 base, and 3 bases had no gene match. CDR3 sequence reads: CASSLVAGGSNQPQHF. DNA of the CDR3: TGTGCCAGCAGCTTAGTGGCAGGGGGCAGCAATCAGCCCCAGCATTTT.

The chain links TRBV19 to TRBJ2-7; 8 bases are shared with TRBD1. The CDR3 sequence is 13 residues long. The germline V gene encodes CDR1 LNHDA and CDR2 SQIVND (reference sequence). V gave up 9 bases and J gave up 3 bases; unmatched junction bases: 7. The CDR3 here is CASSSGQGYEQYF. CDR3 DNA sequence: TGTGCCAGCAGCTCCGGACAGGGCTACGAGCAGTACTTC.

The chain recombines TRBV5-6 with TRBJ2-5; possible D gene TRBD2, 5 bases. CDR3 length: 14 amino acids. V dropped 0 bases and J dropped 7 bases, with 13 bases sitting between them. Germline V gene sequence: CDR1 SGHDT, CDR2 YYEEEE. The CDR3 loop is CASSLGTVGGTQYF. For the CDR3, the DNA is TGTGCCAGCAGCTTGGGGACTGTCGGTGGGACCCAGTACTTC.

The CDR3 DNA reads as TGTGCCAGCAGACAGGACAATCACAGGGACGAGCAGTACTTC. Its protein product is CASRQDNHRDEQYF. The chain joins TRBV7-9 to TRBJ2-7; a weak D match, TRBD1 (6 bases). V lost 6 bases and J lost 5, with 17 bases in between. The CDR3 totals 14 residues. The germline V gene has CDR1 SEHNR and CDR2 FQNEAQ (reference sequence).

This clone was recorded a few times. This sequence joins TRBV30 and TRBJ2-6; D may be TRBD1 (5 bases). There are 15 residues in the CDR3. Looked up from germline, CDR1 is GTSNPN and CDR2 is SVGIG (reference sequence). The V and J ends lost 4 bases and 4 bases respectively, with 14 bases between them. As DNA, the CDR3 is TGTGCCTGGACTCTTAGGGGTCCCGGGGCCAACGTCCTGACTTTC. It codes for CAWTLRGPGANVLTF.

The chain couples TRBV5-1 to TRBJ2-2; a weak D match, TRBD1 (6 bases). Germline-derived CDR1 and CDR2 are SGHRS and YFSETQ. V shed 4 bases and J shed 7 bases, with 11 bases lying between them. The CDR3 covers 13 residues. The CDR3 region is CASSQDSGGELFF. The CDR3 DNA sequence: TGCGCCAGCAGCCAGGACAGTGGCGGGGAGCTGTTTTTT.

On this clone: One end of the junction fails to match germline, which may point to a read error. CDR3 in DNA: TGTGCCAGCCGTGATGGGGGCGAAAATGGCTACACCTTC. As protein: CASRDGGENGYTF. The chain has TRBV6-1 and TRBJ1-2; TRBD1 is a possible D gene (6 bases). Germline loops: CDR1 MNHNS, CDR2 SASEGT. This CDR3 spans 13 amino acids.

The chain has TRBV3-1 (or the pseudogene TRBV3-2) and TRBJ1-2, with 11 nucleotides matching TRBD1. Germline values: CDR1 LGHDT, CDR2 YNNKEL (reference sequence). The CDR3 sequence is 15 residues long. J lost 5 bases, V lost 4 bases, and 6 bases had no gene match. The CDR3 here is CASSPPGTGGYGYTF. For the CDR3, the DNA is TGTGCCAGCAGCCCACCTGGGACAGGGGGGTATGGCTACACCTTC.

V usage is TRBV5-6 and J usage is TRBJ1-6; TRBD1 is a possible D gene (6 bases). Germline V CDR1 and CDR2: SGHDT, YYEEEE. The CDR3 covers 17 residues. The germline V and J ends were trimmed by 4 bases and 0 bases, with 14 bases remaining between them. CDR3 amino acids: CASSRRGMSSYNSPLHF. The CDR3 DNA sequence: TGTGCCAGCAGCCGTAGGGGGATGAGCTCCTATAATTCACCCCTCCACTTT.